The clone carrying this TCR beta chain was picked up many times. No antigen is known for it. There were TCR beta CDR3 regions amplified from RNA transcripts. HTBI primers drove first-round RT-PCR of the TCR CDR3. TCRdb processed the multiplex PCR reads anew with MiXCR; each CDR3 protein has one entry. Of hundreds of thousands of distinct CDR3 sequences in the sample, 15% to 20% were seen once. The source of the sample is a study of T cells in Graves' hyperthyroidism and ophthalmopathy. V was cut by 6 bases and J by 4 bases, with 18 bases left in between. This CDR3 has 15 amino acids. The V gene's germline CDR1 is MNHNS and CDR2 SASEGT. An absence of ophthalmopathy progression within 18 months meant stable Graves' hyperthyroidism. Researchers barred patients who had uncontrolled infection, other autoimmune disease, pregnancy or lactation. Broader study findings: Median prediction lead before ophthalmopathy onset was about 6.3 months with the model. Blood also held most thyroid clonotypes expanded beyond 0.001.

This chain uses TRBV6-1 with TRBJ1-2; D remains unclear. This receptor was identified in a woman aged 18-29 years with Graves' hyperthyroidism. Source material: blood. The CDR3 region has the DNA TGTGCCAGCAGGCTCAGACGAGCACCCCTCTATGGCTACACCTTC. Amino acid sequence: CASRLRRAPLYGYTF.